The next 21 T cell receptor beta chains were all read from a single sample in a study of Graves' ophthalmopathy and Graves' hyperthyroidism (dated by TCRdb to 2016 to 2019). The run used an Illumina HiSeq 2000. TCR beta CDR3 regions were amplified from RNA transcripts for repertoire sequencing. HTBI primers and the Qiagen OneStep RT-PCR kit were used in a first-round RT-PCR, which was followed by a second-round multiplex PCR, size selection and purification. TCRdb took the public reads, trimmed them with fastp at Q25, ran MiXCR for clone calling and kept in-frame beta chains. Identical CDR3 protein sequences are pooled into one entry, listed with their most common genes and DNA. The sample profile shows over a million distinct CDR3 sequences; approximately 35% of them were found once. Together, the top ten hold 11% of the sample. Sequencing input: peripheral blood or thyroid tissue (not recorded which). These receptors all come from an adult man with Graves' hyperthyroidism.

This clonotype was seen repeatedly, ten times or more. The rearrangement links TRBV6-5 to TRBJ1-5; tentative D call: TRBD1 (5 bases). The CDR3 is made up of 14 amino acids. Deletions cut 2 bases from V and 7 bases from J, with 12 bases between. Germline CDR1 MNHEY, CDR2 SVGAGI. CDR3: CASSYRRGGQPQHF. The CDR3 coding sequence is TGTGCCAGCAGTTACCGGCGGGGCGGGCAGCCCCAGCATTTT.

This clonotype came up many times. A much larger clonotype is one base distant, so this may be a read error. V usage is TRBV7-6 and J usage is TRBJ1-4, with a weak D call TRBD1 (6 bases). This CDR3 comprises 16 residues. Germline assignment: CDR1 SGHVS and CDR2 FNYEAQ. CDR3 bases: TGTACCAGCAGCTTAGGTATTTCAGGGGACGGTGAAAAACTGTTTTTT. Protein product: CTSSLGISGDGEKLFF.

The chain carries TRBV27 and TRBJ1-4; TRBD1 is a possible D gene (5 bases). Looked up from germline, CDR1 is MNHEY and CDR2 is SMNVEV (reference sequence). There are 13 residues in the CDR3. V lost 6 bases, J lost 8 bases, and 13 bases lay in between. CDR3 sequence: CASSPQGPEKLFF. The DNA of the CDR3 is TGTGCCAGCAGCCCCCAGGGACCAGAAAAACTGTTTTTT.

There are many counts of this clonotype. The rearrangement links TRBV24-1 to TRBJ1-5; D remains unclear. V lost 1 base to trimming and J lost 5 bases, with 14 bases between them. The CDR3 has 16 residues. Germline V gene sequence: CDR1 KGHDR, CDR2 SFDVKD. The CDR3 DNA reads TGTGCCACCAGTGATTTCGAGGGAAAGCCCTATCAGCCCCAGCATTTT. Encoded protein: CATSDFEGKPYQPQHF.

Many counts were recorded for this clonotype. The V call is TRBV10-3, the J call TRBJ1-1; D call uncertain. The CDR3 runs to 16 residues. V gave up 4 bases and J gave up 7 bases, with 22 bases separating them. Germline V gene sequence: CDR1 ENHRY, CDR2 SYGVKD. The CDR3 spells CAISGPSSSELGEAFF. In DNA, the CDR3 is TGTGCCATCAGTGGTCCCTCGAGTAGCGAGTTGGGTGAAGCTTTCTTT.

Ten or more counts support this clonotype. Here the CDR3 DNA reads TGTGCCATCAGTGAGTCGGCGACTTTACAGAACACTGAAGCTTTCTTT. It codes for CAISESATLQNTEAFF. The V gene is TRBV10-3, the J gene TRBJ1-1, with D uncertain. The CDR3 is made up of 16 amino acids. The V gene's germline CDR1 is ENHRY and CDR2 SYGVKD. V dropped 0 bases and J dropped 1 base, with 12 bases sitting between them.

This chain connects TRBV29-1 to TRBJ2-1, with TRBD1 identical over 8 bases. This CDR3 region has 13 residues. The V gene's germline CDR1 is SQVTM and CDR2 ANQGSEA. Trimming cost V 7 bases and J 6 bases; bases outside gene matches: 8. The CDR3 here is CSADRDMGNEQFF. The DNA of the CDR3 is TGCAGCGCGGACAGGGATATGGGCAATGAGCAGTTCTTC.

For this clonotype: Germline and junction disagree at one end, which may indicate a read error. The V call is TRBV15, the J call TRBJ2-5; TRBD1 or TRBD2 may be the D gene (6 bases each). Germline assignment: CDR1 LNHNV and CDR2 YYDKDF (reference sequence). This CDR3 comprises 15 residues. The CDR3 loop is CATSGDPGAQETQYF. CDR3 nucleotide sequence: TGTGCCACCAGCGGAGATCCGGGGGCTCAAGAGACCCAGTACTTC.

In this sample, this clonotype turned up many times. The chain couples TRBV10-3 to TRBJ1-2; 7 bases agree with TRBD1. The V segment lost 6 bases and the J segment 4 bases; nucleotides outside the gene matches: 11. This CDR3 spans 15 amino acids. In germline, CDR1 is ENHRY, CDR2 SYGVKD. The CDR3 spells CAISPGGGGFYGYTF. CDR3 in DNA: TGTGCCATCAGCCCCGGGGGAGGGGGCTTCTATGGCTACACCTTC.

The chain joins TRBV7-2 to TRBJ1-2; a possible D gene is TRBD1 (6 bases). V lost 0 bases, J lost 3 bases, and 11 bases lay in between. The CDR3 contains 15 residues. Germline lookup yields CDR1 SGHTA and CDR2 FQGNSA. CDR3 sequence (DNA): TGTGCCAGCAGCTTAGCTCGGGGGGCCGACTATGGCTACACCTTC. Translation gives CASSLARGADYGYTF. Based on the CDR3 plus reference TRBV7-2 and TRBJ1-2, the full variable domain is GAGVSQSPSNKVTEKGKDVELRCDPISGHTALYWYRQSLGQGLEFLIYFQGNSAPDKSGLPSDRFSAERTGGSVSTLTIQRTQQEDSAVYLCASSLARGADYGYTFGSGTRLTVV.

The sample holds many counts of this clonotype. The chain joins TRBV9 to TRBJ2-2; tentatively, D is TRBD2 (6 bases). The CDR3 has 16 amino acids. The V end was cut by 3 bases, the J end by 2 bases, with 14 bases between. Germline V gives CDR1 SGDLS, CDR2 YYNGEE. The CDR3 region is CASSGGGGRNTGELFF. The CDR3 nucleotides are TGTGCCAGCAGCGGCGGCGGAGGGCGCAACACCGGGGAGCTGTTTTTT. Full variable domain (rest looked up from reference TRBV9 and TRBJ2-2): DSGVTQTPKHLITATGQRVTLRCSPRSGDLSVYWYQQSLDQGLQFLIQYYNGEERAKGNILERFSAQQFPDLHSELNLSSLELGDSALYFCASSGGGGRNTGELFFGEGSRLTVL.

The gene calls are TRBV6-1 and TRBJ1-4; no clear D gene. Trimming pared 4 bases from V and 5 bases from J, leaving 5 bases between. The CDR3 has 12 residues. Germline V gene data show CDR1 as MNHNS and CDR2 as SASEGT. The CDR3 DNA reads TGTGCCAGCAGTGTTCCGAATGAAAAACTGTTTTTT. Amino acids: CASSVPNEKLFF.

The V call is TRBV2, the J call TRBJ1-3, with D unclear. This CDR3 is built from 15 residues. The V end lost 6 bases, the J end lost 3 bases, and 15 bases lay between the germline ends. In germline, CDR1 is SNHLY, CDR2 FYNNEI. The CDR3 nucleotides are TGTGCCAGCAGCCCCCCGGGTTGGGATGGAAACACCATATATTTT. Protein product: CASSPPGWDGNTIYF.

This chain connects TRBV5-1 to TRBJ2-7; the match to TRBD2 covers 10 bases. CDR1 is SGHRS and CDR2 is YFSETQ in the germline V gene. The CDR3 totals 14 residues. J gave up 9 bases and V 4 bases, and 10 bases lay outside the gene matches. CDR3 sequence (DNA): TGCGCCAGCAGCCTCGTGAGCGGGAGGGCGCGGCAGTACTTC. Protein: CASSLVSGRARQYF.

With regard to this clonotype: This CDR3 is missing its conserved last phenylalanine or tryptophan, likely due to a read error. The V call is TRBV10-3, the J call TRBJ2-7, with D possibly TRBD2 on 6 matching bases. CDR1 and CDR2 (germline): ENHRY, SYGVKD. The CDR3 is 16 amino acids. V lost 6 bases, J lost 3 bases, and 21 bases lay in between. CDR3 in amino acids: CAISEEGISGDYEQYL. The CDR3 DNA reads TGTGCCATCAGCGAGGAAGGAATTAGCGGAGACTACGAGCAGTACCTC.

Remarks on this clonotype: This could be a read error, since a much larger clone is one nucleotide away. V usage is TRBV9 and J usage is TRBJ2-7; D call uncertain. V gave up 2 bases and J gave up 8 bases, with 20 bases separating them. The length of the CDR3 is 15 residues. Germline values: CDR1 SGDLS, CDR2 YYNGEE. CDR3 sequence (DNA): TGTGCCAGCAGCGTTAGAGTCGGGCCGGGTGAGAAGCAGTACTTC. Translating it yields CASSVRVGPGEKQYF. The entire variable domain, with the rest obtained from reference TRBV9 and TRBJ2-7, is as follows: DSGVTQTPKHLITATGQRVTLRCSPRSGDLSVYWYQQSLDQGLQFLIQYYNGEERAKGNILERFSAQQFPDLHSELNLSSLELGDSALYFCASSVRVGPGEKQYFGPGTRLTVT.

This chain connects TRBV20-1 to TRBJ1-4; 8 positions match TRBD1. J lost 4 bases, V lost 6 bases, and 10 bases had no gene match. The CDR3 runs 15 residues. The germline V gene encodes CDR1 DFQATT and CDR2 SNEGSKA (reference sequence). CDR3 in DNA: TGCAGTGCCCCACACCCGGGACAGGATAATGAAAAACTGTTTTTT. This encodes CSAPHPGQDNEKLFF.

The table lists this clonotype with many counts. V and J are TRBV5-1 and TRBJ1-1, with 9 bases lining up with TRBD1. The germline gives CDR1 SGHRS, CDR2 YFSETQ. This CDR3 spans 15 amino acids. Trimming at V came to 1 base and at J to 10 bases, leaving 11 bases not matched to a gene. CDR3: CASSLYSGQGSVAFF. CDR3 sequence (DNA): TGCGCCAGCAGCTTGTATTCGGGACAGGGATCGGTAGCTTTCTTT.

The chain uses TRBV19 and TRBJ2-6; D unclear. In germline, CDR1 is LNHDA, CDR2 SQIVND (reference sequence). V lost 1 base and J lost 0, with 7 bases in between. The CDR3 extends over 16 amino acids. CDR3 loop: CASSIGPGSGANVLTF. CDR3 DNA sequence: TGTGCCAGTAGTATAGGCCCCGGCTCTGGGGCCAACGTCCTGACTTTC.

This clonotype has a count of ten or more. V usage is TRBV7-9 and J usage is TRBJ1-1, with no clear D. Germline CDR1 reads SEHNR; CDR2 reads FQNEAQ (reference sequence). There are 14 residues in the CDR3. Between the trimmed V and J ends, which lost 4 bases and 5 bases, there was a span of 14 bases. The CDR3 DNA sequence: TGTGCCAGCAGCTACACCGGGCTGAGTACTGAAGCTTTCTTT. Amino acids: CASSYTGLSTEAFF.

This clonotype was picked up a small number of times. The chain has TRBV6-5 and TRBJ1-1; D is uncertain. The CDR3 has 15 amino acids. V lost 6 bases, J lost 8 bases, and 22 bases lay in between. Per germline, CDR1 MNHEY and CDR2 SVGAGI. The CDR3 bases are TGTGCCAGCAGCCCTGGTGTCGGAGGCCTTTACGAAGCTTTCTTT. Its protein is CASSPGVGGLYEAFF.